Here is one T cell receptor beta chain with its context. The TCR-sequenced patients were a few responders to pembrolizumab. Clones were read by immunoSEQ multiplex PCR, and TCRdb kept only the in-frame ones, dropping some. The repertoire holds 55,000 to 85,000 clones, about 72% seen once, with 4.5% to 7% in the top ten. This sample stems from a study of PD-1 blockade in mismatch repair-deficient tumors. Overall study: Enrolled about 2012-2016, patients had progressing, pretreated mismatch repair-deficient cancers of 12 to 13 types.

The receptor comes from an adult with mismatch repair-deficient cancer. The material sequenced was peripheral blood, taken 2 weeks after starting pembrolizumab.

The CDR3: CASSEHRGTEAFF. The CDR3 DNA is TGTGCCAGCAGTGAACACCGGGGCACTGAAGCTTTCTTT. The chain uses TRBV6-4 and TRBJ1-1; D is uncertain. The CDR3 contains 13 residues. The V gene's germline CDR1 is MRHNA and CDR2 SNTAGT. V gave up 3 bases and J gave up 4 bases, with 9 bases separating them.